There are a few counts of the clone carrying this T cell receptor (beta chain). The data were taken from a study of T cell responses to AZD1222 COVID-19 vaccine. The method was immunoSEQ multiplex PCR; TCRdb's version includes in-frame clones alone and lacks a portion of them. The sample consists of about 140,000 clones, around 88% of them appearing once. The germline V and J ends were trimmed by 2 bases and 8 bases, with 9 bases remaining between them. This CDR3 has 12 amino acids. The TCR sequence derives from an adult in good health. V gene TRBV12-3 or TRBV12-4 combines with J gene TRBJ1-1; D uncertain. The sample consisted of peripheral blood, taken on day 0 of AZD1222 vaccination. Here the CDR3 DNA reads TGTGCCAGCAGTTTATGGCTTCAGGAAGCTTTCTTT. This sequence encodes CASSLWLQEAFF.